The 20 T cell receptor beta chains listed next were all sequenced from one sample in a study of T cell repertoires in cytomegalovirus infection. One entry per CDR3 protein, called by TCRdb with MiXCR from the reads. The sample yields hundreds of thousands of distinct CDR3 sequences, around a sixth seen once. The specimen was PBMCs. The receptors shown here come from a human donor in good health (CMV status not recorded). Some clones in this sample may be carry-over from other donors' samples.

The genes are TRBV28 and TRBJ1-5; D uncertain. Trimming removed 7 bases at V and 2 bases at J, with 15 bases between. This CDR3 contains 15 residues. Germline CDR1 reads MDHEN; CDR2 reads SYDVKM. The CDR3 DNA reads as TGTGCCAGCATTTCTGGCGGGGAGGGCAATCAGCCCCAGCATTTT. It specifies CASISGGEGNQPQHF.

Concerning this clonotype itself: A much larger clone is a single base away; this may be a read error. This sequence joins TRBV12-3 or TRBV12-4 and TRBJ1-1; maybe TRBD1 (6 bases). This CDR3 has 13 amino acids. V shed 4 bases and J shed 2 bases, with 8 bases lying between them. The CDR3 spells CASSSDSNTEAFF. CDR3 bases: TGTGCCAGCAGTTCGGACAGTAACACTGAAGCTTTCTTT.

This clonotype was detected a few times. The rearrangement joins TRBV20-1 to TRBJ1-2; D gene ambiguous. Trimming removed 6 bases from V and 2 bases from J, with 7 bases in between. The germline CDR1 and CDR2 sequences are DFQATT and SNEGSKA (reference sequence). The CDR3 sequence is 11 residues long. This CDR3 is CSAPRNYGYTF. In nucleotides, the CDR3 is TGCAGTGCCCCCAGAAACTATGGCTACACCTTC.

The chain employs TRBV2 and TRBJ2-1; 12 bases agree with TRBD2. The V gene end was trimmed by 8 bases and the J gene end by 4 bases; junction bases not matched to a gene: 6. The germline V gene has CDR1 SNHLY and CDR2 FYNNEI. The CDR3 runs to 15 residues. This chain's CDR3 is CASSGLAGIYNEQFF. Written as DNA, the CDR3 is TGTGCCAGCTCCGGACTAGCGGGGATTTACAATGAGCAGTTCTTC.

This clonotype showed up just a few times. The chain combines TRBV27 with TRBJ1-1; D ambiguous. Germline V gene lookup returns CDR1 MNHEY and CDR2 SMNVEV (reference sequence). Trimming took 6 bases from V and 4 from J, leaving 15 bases between them. This CDR3 region has 14 residues. The CDR3 DNA sequence: TGTGCCAGCAGCCCTGGTGAAGGGTTCACTGAAGCTTTCTTT. It specifies CASSPGEGFTEAFF.

This clonotype was detected ten times or more. This chain connects TRBV7-2 to TRBJ1-5, with unresolved D. Deletions cut 2 bases from V and 0 bases from J, with 8 bases between. Germline CDR1 and CDR2: SGHTA and FQGNSA. The CDR3 is 15 residues long. The CDR3 DNA reads as TGTGCCAGCAGCTTAAGTGCTTATAGCAATCAGCCCCAGCATTTT. This translates into CASSLSAYSNQPQHF. Complete variable domain (other parts from reference TRBV7-2 and TRBJ1-5): GAGVSQSPSNKVTEKGKDVELRCDPISGHTALYWYRQSLGQGLEFLIYFQGNSAPDKSGLPSDRFSAERTGGSVSTLTIQRTQQEDSAVYLCASSLSAYSNQPQHFGDGTRLSIL.

The chain recombines TRBV20-1 with TRBJ1-1, with D uncertain. Germline values: CDR1 DFQATT, CDR2 SNEGSKA (reference sequence). The CDR3 extends over 12 amino acids. Trimming took 6 bases from V and 2 from J, leaving 10 bases between them. The CDR3 loop is CSASGPNTEAFF. The DNA for the CDR3 is TGCAGTGCCTCTGGACCAAACACTGAAGCTTTCTTT.

This clonotype showed up many times. The chain has TRBV12-5 and TRBJ1-4; the D is unclear. CDR3 length: 14 residues. CDR1 and CDR2 (germline): LGHNT, FRNRAP. Trimming cost V 4 bases and J 7 bases, with 13 bases left between them. The CDR3 loop reads CASGSGRISEKLFF. The CDR3 nucleotides read TGTGCTAGTGGTTCAGGCAGGATTAGTGAAAAACTGTTTTTT.

The V gene is TRBV5-5, the J gene TRBJ2-1, with 9 bases identical to TRBD2. The V gene end was trimmed by 4 bases and the J gene end by 6 bases; junction bases not matched to a gene: 8. This CDR3 is built from 15 residues. Germline CDR1 reads SGHKS; CDR2 reads YYEKEE (reference sequence). This chain's CDR3 is CASSPSGVLFNEQFF. DNA of the CDR3: TGTGCCAGCAGCCCTAGCGGGGTCCTTTTCAATGAGCAGTTCTTC.

The chain links TRBV11-2 to TRBJ2-7, with TRBD1 identical over 7 bases. V shed 4 bases, J shed 6 bases, and the junction held 6 bases outside the gene matches. The CDR3 is 13 residues long. Germline lookup yields CDR1 SGHAT and CDR2 FQNNGV. CDR3 sequence: CASSSTGSGEQYF. The CDR3 bases are TGTGCCAGCAGCTCGACAGGGTCCGGCGAGCAGTACTTC. Supplemented by reference TRBV11-2 and TRBJ2-7, the full variable domain reads EAGVAQSPRYKIIEKRQSVAFWCNPISGHATLYWYQQILGQGPKLLIQFQNNGVVDDSQLPKDRFSAERLKGVDSTLKIQPAKLEDSAVYLCASSSTGSGEQYFGPGTRLTVT.

The chain combines TRBV12-3 or TRBV12-4 with TRBJ1-2; 9 nucleotides match TRBD1. The CDR3 loop spans 13 amino acids. V gave up 5 bases and J gave up 4 bases; unmatched junction bases: 2. CDR3 loop: CASSTDRGYGYTF. CDR3 in DNA: TGTGCCAGCAGTACGGACAGGGGCTATGGCTACACCTTC.

This clonotype was counted many times. The chain combines TRBV7-6 with TRBJ2-7, with 8 positions matching TRBD2. Trimming removed 5 bases from V and 4 bases from J; junction bases left unmatched: 7. Per the germline V gene, CDR1 is SGHVS and CDR2 is FNYEAQ. The CDR3 has 14 amino acids. The CDR3, as DNA: TGTGCCAGCAGCCCGGCGGGAGGACAATACGAGCAGTACTTC. This codes for CASSPAGGQYEQYF. The variable domain in full, completed from reference TRBV7-6 and TRBJ2-7, reads GAGVSQSPRYKVTKRGQDVALRCDPISGHVSLYWYRQALGQGPEFLTYFNYEAQQDKSGLPNDRFSAERPEGSISTLTIQRTEQRDSAMYRCASSPAGGQYEQYFGPGTRLTVT.

Comments on this clonotype: A junction end diverges from the germline sequence, so it may reflect a read error. This rearrangement joins TRBV5-4 to TRBJ2-3, with a weak D call TRBD2 (7 bases). Germline assignment: CDR1 SGHNT and CDR2 YYREEE (reference sequence). This CDR3 comprises 15 residues. CDR3: CASSARWGGTDTQSF. The CDR3 DNA follows: TGTGCCAGCAGCGCTCGATGGGGGGGCACAGATACGCAGTCTTTT.

The J gene is TRBJ2-7, the V gene TRBV28; the D gene is possibly TRBD1 (6 bases). This CDR3 has 14 residues. V gave up 5 bases and J gave up 6 bases, with 17 bases separating them. CDR1 is MDHEN and CDR2 is SYDVKM in the germline V gene. The CDR3 bases are TGTGCCAGCAGTCCCGGGACAACCAACTCCGAGCAGTACTTC. Amino acid sequence: CASSPGTTNSEQYF.

This clonotype was seen at least ten times. The chain uses TRBV4-2 and TRBJ1-4, with no clear D. The ends were cut back, 4 bases at V and 0 bases at J, with 15 bases in the middle. This CDR3 comprises 17 residues. CDR1 LGHNA and CDR2 YNFKEQ come from the germline V gene. CDR3 region: CASSPYRASSTNEKLFF. DNA of the CDR3: TGTGCCAGCAGCCCCTACCGCGCATCCTCAACTAATGAAAAACTGTTTTTT.

This clonotype was recorded a few times. This chain links TRBV20-1 with TRBJ2-1, with D possibly matching TRBD1 (6 bases). This CDR3 is 14 amino acids long. The germline V gene encodes CDR1 DFQATT and CDR2 SNEGSKA (reference sequence). Trimming stripped 1 base from V and 0 bases from J, with 7 bases between. CDR3: CSARVGASYNEQFF. In DNA, the CDR3 is TGCAGTGCTAGAGTGGGGGCCTCCTACAATGAGCAGTTCTTC.

This clonotype occurred once. A read error may be the cause here, since a much bigger clone is one base away. The chain joins TRBV12-3 or TRBV12-4 to TRBJ2-7; no clear D gene. The CDR3 spans 12 residues. CDR3 sequence: CTSSPGPYEQYF. CDR3 DNA: TGTACCAGCAGCCCCGGGCCCTACGAGCAGTACTTC.

This clonotype was observed many times. The chain has TRBV11-2 and TRBJ2-1, with 12 bases fitting TRBD2. V lost 1 base and J lost 0; bases outside the gene matches: 7. This CDR3 region has 19 residues. The germline V gene encodes CDR1 SGHAT and CDR2 FQNNGV. DNA of the CDR3: TGTGCCAGCAGCTTAGGACTAGCGGGAGCGACCCCCTCCTACAATGAGCAGTTCTTC. It encodes CASSLGLAGATPSYNEQFF.

This clonotype has just a few counts. The chain uses TRBV20-1 and TRBJ2-1; TRBD1 aligns across 10 bases. Germline V gene sequence: CDR1 DFQATT, CDR2 SNEGSKA (reference sequence). The junction had 5 bases not matched to a gene; V was cut back by 2 bases and J by 10 bases. The CDR3 loop spans 13 amino acids. In DNA form, the CDR3 reads TGCAGTGCTAGACCCGGGACAGGGGACGAGCAGTTCTTC. Translation: CSARPGTGDEQFF.

This chain joins TRBV20-1 and TRBJ1-4; no clear D. The CDR3 has 16 residues. The germline gives CDR1 DFQATT, CDR2 SNEGSKA (reference sequence). Trimming took off 2 bases at V and 3 bases at J, with 16 bases between the two ends. CDR3 residues: CSARPTLQSSNEKLFF. CDR3 bases: TGCAGTGCTAGACCCACCCTTCAGTCGTCTAATGAAAAACTGTTTTTT.